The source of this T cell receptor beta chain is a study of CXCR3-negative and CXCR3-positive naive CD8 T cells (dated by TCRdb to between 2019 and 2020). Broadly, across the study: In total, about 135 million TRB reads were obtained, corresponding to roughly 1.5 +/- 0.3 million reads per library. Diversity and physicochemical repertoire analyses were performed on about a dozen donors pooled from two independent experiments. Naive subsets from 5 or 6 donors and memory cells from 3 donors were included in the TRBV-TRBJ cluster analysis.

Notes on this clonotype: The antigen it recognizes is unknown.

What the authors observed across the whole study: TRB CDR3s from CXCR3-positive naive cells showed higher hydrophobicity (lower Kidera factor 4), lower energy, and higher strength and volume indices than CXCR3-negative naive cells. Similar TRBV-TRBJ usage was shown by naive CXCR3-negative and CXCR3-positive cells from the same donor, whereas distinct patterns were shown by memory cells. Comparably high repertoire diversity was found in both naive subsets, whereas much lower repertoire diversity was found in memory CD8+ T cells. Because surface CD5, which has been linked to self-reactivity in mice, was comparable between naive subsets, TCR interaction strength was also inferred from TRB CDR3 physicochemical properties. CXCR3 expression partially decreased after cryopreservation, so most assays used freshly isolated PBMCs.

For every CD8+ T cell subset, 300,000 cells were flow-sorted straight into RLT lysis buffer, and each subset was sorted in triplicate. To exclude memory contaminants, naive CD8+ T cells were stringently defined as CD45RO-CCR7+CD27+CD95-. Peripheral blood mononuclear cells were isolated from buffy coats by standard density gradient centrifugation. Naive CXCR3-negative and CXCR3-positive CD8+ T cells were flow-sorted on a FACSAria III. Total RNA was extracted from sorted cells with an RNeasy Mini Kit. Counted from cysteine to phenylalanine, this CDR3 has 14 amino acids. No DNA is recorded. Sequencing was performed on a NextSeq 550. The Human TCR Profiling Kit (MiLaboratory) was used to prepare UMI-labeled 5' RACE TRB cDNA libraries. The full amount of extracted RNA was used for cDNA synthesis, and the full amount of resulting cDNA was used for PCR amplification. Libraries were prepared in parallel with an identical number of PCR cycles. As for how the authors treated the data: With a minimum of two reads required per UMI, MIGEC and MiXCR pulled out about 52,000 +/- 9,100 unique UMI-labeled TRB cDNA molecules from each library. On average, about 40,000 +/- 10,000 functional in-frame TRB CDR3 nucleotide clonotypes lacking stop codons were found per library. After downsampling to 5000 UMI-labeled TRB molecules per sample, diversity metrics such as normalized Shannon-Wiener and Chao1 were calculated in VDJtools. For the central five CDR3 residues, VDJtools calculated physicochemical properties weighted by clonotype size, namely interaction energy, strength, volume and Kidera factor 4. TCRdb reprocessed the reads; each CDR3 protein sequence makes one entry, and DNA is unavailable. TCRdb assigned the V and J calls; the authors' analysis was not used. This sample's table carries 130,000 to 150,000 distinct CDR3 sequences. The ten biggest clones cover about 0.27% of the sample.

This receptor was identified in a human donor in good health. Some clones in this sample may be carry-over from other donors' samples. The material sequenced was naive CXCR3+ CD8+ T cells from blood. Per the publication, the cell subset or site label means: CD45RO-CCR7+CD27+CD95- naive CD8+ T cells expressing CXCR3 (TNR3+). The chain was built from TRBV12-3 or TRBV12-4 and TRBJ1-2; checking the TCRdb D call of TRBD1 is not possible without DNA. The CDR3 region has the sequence CASSFAPQGYGYTF.